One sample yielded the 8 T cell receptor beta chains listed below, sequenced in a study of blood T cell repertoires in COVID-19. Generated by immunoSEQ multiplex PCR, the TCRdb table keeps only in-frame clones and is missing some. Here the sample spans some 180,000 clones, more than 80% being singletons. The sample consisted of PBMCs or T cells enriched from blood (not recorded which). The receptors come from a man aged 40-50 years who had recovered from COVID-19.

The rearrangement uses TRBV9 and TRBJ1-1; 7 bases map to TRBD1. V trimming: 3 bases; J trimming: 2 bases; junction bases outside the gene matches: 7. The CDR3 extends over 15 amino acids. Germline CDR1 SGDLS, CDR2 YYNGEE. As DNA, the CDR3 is TGTGCCAGCAGCGGAGGGCGGGACAGCAACACTGAAGCTTTCTTT. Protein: CASSGGRDSNTEAFF.

This CDR3 is CASGDSGNTIYF. CDR3 coding DNA: TGTGCCAGCGGAGACTCTGGAAACACCATATATTTT. The gene calls are TRBV5-4 and TRBJ1-3; no clear D gene. Germline V gene sequence: CDR1 SGHNT, CDR2 YYREEE (reference sequence). CDR3 size: 12 residues. V lost 7 bases, J lost 0 bases, and 5 bases lay in between.

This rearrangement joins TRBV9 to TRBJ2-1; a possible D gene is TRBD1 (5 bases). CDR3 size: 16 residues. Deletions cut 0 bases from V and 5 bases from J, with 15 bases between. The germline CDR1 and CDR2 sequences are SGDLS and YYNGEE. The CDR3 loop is CASSVGNVAGNNEQFF. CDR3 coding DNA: TGTGCCAGCAGCGTAGGCAACGTGGCAGGGAACAATGAGCAGTTCTTC.

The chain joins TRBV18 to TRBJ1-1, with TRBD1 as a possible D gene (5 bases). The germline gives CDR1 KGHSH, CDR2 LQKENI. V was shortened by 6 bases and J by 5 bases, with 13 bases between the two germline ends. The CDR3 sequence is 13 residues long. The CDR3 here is CASSTRRGTEAFF. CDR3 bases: TGTGCCAGCTCGACAAGGAGGGGAACTGAAGCTTTCTTT.

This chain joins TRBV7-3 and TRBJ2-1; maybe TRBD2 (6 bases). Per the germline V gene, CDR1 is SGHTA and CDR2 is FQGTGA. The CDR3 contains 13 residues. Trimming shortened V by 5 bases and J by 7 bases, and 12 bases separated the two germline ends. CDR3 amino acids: CASSPPGGNEQFF. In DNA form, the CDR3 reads TGTGCCAGCAGCCCCCCCGGAGGGAATGAGCAGTTCTTC.

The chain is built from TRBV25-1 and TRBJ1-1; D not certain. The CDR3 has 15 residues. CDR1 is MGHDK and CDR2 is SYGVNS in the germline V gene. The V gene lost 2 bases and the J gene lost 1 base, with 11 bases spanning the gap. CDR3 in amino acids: CASSEGGNWNTEAFF. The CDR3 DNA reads TGTGCCAGCAGTGAAGGCGGCAATTGGAACACTGAAGCTTTCTTT.

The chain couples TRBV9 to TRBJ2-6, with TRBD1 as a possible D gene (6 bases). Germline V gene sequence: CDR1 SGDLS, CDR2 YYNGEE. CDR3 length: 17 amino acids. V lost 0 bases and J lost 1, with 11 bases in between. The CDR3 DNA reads TGTGCCAGCAGCGTAGCAGGGGCCGGGTCTGGGGCCAACGTCCTGACTTTC. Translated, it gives CASSVAGAGSGANVLTF.

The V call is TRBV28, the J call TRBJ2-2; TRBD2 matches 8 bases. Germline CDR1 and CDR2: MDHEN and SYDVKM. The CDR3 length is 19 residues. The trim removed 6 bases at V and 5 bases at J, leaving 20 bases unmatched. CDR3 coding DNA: TGTGCCAGCAGCCTCATTAGCGGGAACGTGGAATTGAGGACCGGGGAGCTGTTTTTT. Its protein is CASSLISGNVELRTGELFF. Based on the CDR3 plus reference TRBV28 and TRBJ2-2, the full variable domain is DVKVTQSSRYLVKRTGEKVFLECVQDMDHENMFWYRQDPGLGLRLIYFSYDVKMKEKGDIPEGYSVSREKKERFSLILESASTNQTSMYLCASSLISGNVELRTGELFFGEGSRLTVL.